One sample yielded the 14 T cell receptor beta chains listed below, sequenced in a study of shared T cell receptors in the human thymus. Only in-frame clones appear in the TCRdb table, and some are missing; sequencing was by immunoSEQ multiplex PCR. The sample carries some 700,000 clones, over 75% recorded once. This same sample was also taken into another study, of human thymus T cells.

The sample consisted of thymocytes. The receptors originated from a boy less than two years old with a congenital heart defect.

The chain carries TRBV14 and TRBJ2-7; 14 bases align to TRBD2. V shed 1 base, J shed 2 bases, and the junction held 4 bases outside the gene matches. The CDR3 contains 17 residues. CDR1 is SGHDN, CDR2 FVKESK, per germline. CDR3 sequence: CASSQGKGLAGAYEQYF. CDR3 nucleotide sequence: TGTGCCAGCAGCCAAGGGAAGGGACTAGCGGGGGCCTACGAGCAGTACTTC.

This clone appeared a single time. The V gene is TRBV5-4, the J gene TRBJ2-7, with D tentatively TRBD1 (8 bases). The CDR3 is made up of 16 amino acids. Trimming left V 4 bases short and J 6 bases short, with 23 bases between. The germline V gene encodes CDR1 SGHNT and CDR2 YYREEE (reference sequence). The DNA for the CDR3 is TGTGCCAGCAGCCCCGGGGGGCCGGGACAGGCCAGCGAGCAGTACTTC. Translating gives CASSPGGPGQASEQYF.

The rearrangement links TRBV5-4 to TRBJ2-3, with D perhaps matching TRBD1 (5 bases). Germline V gene lookup returns CDR1 SGHNT and CDR2 YYREEE (reference sequence). Between the trimmed V and J ends, which lost 0 bases and 2 bases, there was a span of 16 bases. This CDR3 contains 17 residues. CDR3 bases: TGTGCCAGCAGCTTGGCCTCGGGCAGGGCGCCCACAGATACGCAGTATTTT. It codes for CASSLASGRAPTDTQYF.

The rearrangement links TRBV14 to TRBJ2-3; 7 bases are a match to TRBD2. Per the germline V gene, CDR1 is SGHDN and CDR2 is FVKESK. This CDR3 region has 15 residues. The V segment lost 4 bases and the J segment 4 bases; nucleotides outside the gene matches: 8. The CDR3 is CASSLLARDSDTQYF. The CDR3 nucleotides read TGTGCCAGCAGCCTACTAGCGAGAGACTCAGATACGCAGTATTTT.

The gene calls are TRBV29-1 and TRBJ2-5; 7 bases fit TRBD1. The J segment lost 7 bases and the V segment lost 3 bases, leaving 8 bases of the junction unmatched. The germline gives CDR1 SQVTM, CDR2 ANQGSEA. This CDR3 is 13 amino acids long. This chain's CDR3 is CSVDATGRGTQYF. CDR3 in DNA: TGCAGCGTTGACGCGACAGGGAGAGGGACCCAGTACTTC.

The V gene is TRBV19, the J gene TRBJ1-4, with 10 bases aligning to TRBD1. The CDR3 loop spans 14 amino acids. Looked up from germline, CDR1 is LNHDA and CDR2 is SQIVND (reference sequence). V lost 6 bases, J lost 4 bases, and 2 bases stayed unmatched. The CDR3 is CASRGDRGNEKLFF. The CDR3 region has the DNA TGTGCCAGTAGGGGGGACAGGGGTAATGAAAAACTGTTTTTT. The whole variable domain, filled in from reference TRBV19 and TRBJ1-4, reads DGGITQSPKYLFRKEGQNVTLSCEQNLNHDAMYWYRQDPGQGLRLIYYSQIVNDFQKGDIAEGYSVSREKKESFPLTVTSAQKNPTAFYLCASRGDRGNEKLFFGSGTQLSVL.

This clone came up a few times. The V gene is TRBV5-6, the J gene TRBJ2-7; D is perhaps TRBD2 (6 bases). The V and J ends lost 1 base and 2 bases respectively, with 16 bases between them. CDR3 length: 16 residues. Germline lookup yields CDR1 SGHDT and CDR2 YYEEEE. CDR3 sequence reads: CASSLFLAGIPYEQYF. The CDR3 DNA reads TGTGCCAGCAGCTTGTTTTTGGCGGGGATACCCTACGAGCAGTACTTC.

This chain links TRBV5-4 with TRBJ2-7; 12 bases agree with TRBD1. The CDR3 spans 13 residues. Germline CDR1 and CDR2: SGHNT and YYREEE (reference sequence). V lost 7 bases, J lost 6 bases, and 5 bases stayed unmatched. For the CDR3, the DNA is TGTGCCAGCGGGAGGGACAGGGGGCGCGAGCAGTACTTC. As protein: CASGRDRGREQYF.

V and J are TRBV7-8 and TRBJ1-2, with D unclear. V was cut by 3 bases and J by 8 bases, with 7 bases left in between. CDR1 is SGHVS, CDR2 FQNEAQ, per germline. The CDR3 length is 11 residues. The CDR3 loop reads CASSLGSGYTF. CDR3 in DNA: TGTGCCAGCAGCTTGGGTAGCGGCTACACCTTC.

The chain uses TRBV9 and TRBJ2-7; the D gene is possibly TRBD2 (6 bases). The V and J ends lost 4 bases and 3 bases respectively, with 20 bases between them. The V gene's germline CDR1 is SGDLS and CDR2 YYNGEE. The CDR3 length is 16 residues. The CDR3 DNA is TGTGCCAGCAGCCCAAGACTAGTCTCTCAACTCTACGAGCAGTACTTC. Its translation is CASSPRLVSQLYEQYF.

This clone was counted a single time. This CDR3 is also generated by other DNA sequences in the sample. J is TRBJ2-3 and V is TRBV5-6; TRBD2 matches 11 bases. The CDR3 covers 19 residues. The germline gives CDR1 SGHDT, CDR2 YYEEEE. The V and J ends lost 4 bases and 0 bases, in that order; junction bases with no gene match: 13. The CDR3 nucleotides read TGTGCCAGCAGCACTAATGGGGCTAGCGGGAGGCCTAGCACAGATACGCAGTATTTT. Translation gives CASSTNGASGRPSTDTQYF. Full variable domain (missing parts from reference TRBV5-6 and TRBJ2-3): DAGVTQSPTHLIKTRGQQVTLRCSPKSGHDTVSWYQQALGQGPQFIFQYYEEEERQRGNFPDRFSGHQFPNYSSELNVNALLLGDSALYLCASSTNGASGRPSTDTQYFGPGTRLTVL.

This sequence joins TRBV11-2 and TRBJ2-2; 8 bases fit TRBD1. Looked up from germline, CDR1 is SGHAT and CDR2 is FQNNGV. The CDR3 length is 15 residues. Unmatched junction bases numbered 6, after V lost 8 bases and J lost 1 base. The DNA of the CDR3 is TGTGCCAGCCTTCGACAGGGGAGGAACACCGGGGAGCTGTTTTTT. Translation gives CASLRQGRNTGELFF.

The chain uses TRBV2 and TRBJ2-3; 10 positions match TRBD2. The germline gives CDR1 SNHLY, CDR2 FYNNEI. J lost 3 bases, V lost 7 bases, and 10 bases had no gene match. The CDR3 extends over 16 amino acids. CDR3 residues: CASTRGAGGPTDTQYF. The CDR3 bases are TGTGCCAGCACCCGAGGAGCGGGAGGGCCGACAGATACGCAGTATTTT.

This clone was observed a single time. The chain carries TRBV14 and TRBJ1-1, with unresolved D. The ends were cut back, 0 bases at V and 11 bases at J, with 10 bases in the middle. Germline lookup yields CDR1 SGHDN and CDR2 FVKESK. The CDR3 runs 12 residues. The DNA of the CDR3 is TGTGCCAGCAGCCAAGAATACCTTGGCGCTTTCTTT. Protein: CASSQEYLGAFF.